A single sample is the source of the 5 T cell receptor beta chains below, sequenced in a study of T-cell memory formation after mild COVID-19 (dated by TCRdb to the early 2020s). Library preparation employed 5' RACE. Sequenced using an Illumina NovaSeq 6000. TCRdb took the public reads, trimmed them with fastp at Q25, ran MiXCR for clone calling and kept in-frame beta chains. Rows are combined by CDR3 protein, so each entry shows the most common genes and DNA. The sample profile shows around 370,000 distinct CDR3 sequences; roughly 20% of them were found once. The ten top clones hold 12% of the sample. The specimen was PBMCs or a T cell subset sorted from them (not recorded which). These receptors originate from an adult woman who had mild COVID-19 (a few samples of this study predate the infection). The sample titles of this study are shuffled in the database, so cell type and time point are left out; the donor was told from shared clones.

This clonotype was recorded a few times. The rearrangement joins TRBV12-3 or TRBV12-4 to TRBJ2-1; 8 bases fit TRBD2. V was clipped by 5 bases and J by 3 bases; unmatched bases: 6. This CDR3 region has 15 residues. The CDR3 DNA is TGTGCCAGCAGTAGCGGGGGAAGAGACTACAATGAGCAGTTCTTC. Protein product: CASSSGGRDYNEQFF.

A note on this clonotype: The junction shows a germline mismatch at one end, possibly a read error. The chain recombines TRBV20-1 with TRBJ1-2; D perhaps matches TRBD1 (6 bases). There are 11 residues in the CDR3. Germline V gene data show CDR1 as DFQATT and CDR2 as SNEGSKA (reference sequence). CDR3 nucleotide sequence: TGCAGTGCTAGAGGAACAGGGTTATACGACTTC. Translation: CSARGTGLYDF.

This clonotype was seen a few times. The CDR3 sequence: CASSGQWNTEAFF. In nucleotides, the CDR3 is TGTGCCAGCAGCGGCCAGTGGAACACTGAAGCTTTCTTT. This chain links TRBV7-2 with TRBJ1-1, with D unresolved. With 5 bases removed from V and 1 base from J, the gap between germline ends came to 8 bases. This CDR3 region has 13 residues. Germline V gene data show CDR1 as SGHTA and CDR2 as FQGNSA.

This clonotype turned up a few times. The V and J genes are TRBV12-3 or TRBV12-4 and TRBJ2-1, with a weak D call TRBD2 (6 bases). The CDR3 contains 15 residues. Trimming shortened V by 2 bases and J by 2 bases, and 10 bases separated the two germline ends. CDR3 DNA sequence: TGTGCCAGCAGTTTAAGAGGGGAGGCCTACAATGAGCAGTTCTTC. Translation: CASSLRGEAYNEQFF.

This clonotype was detected a few times. The chain has TRBV28 and TRBJ2-1; 10 bases match TRBD2. Germline CDR1 MDHEN, CDR2 SYDVKM. V shed 6 bases, J shed 5 bases, and the junction held 7 bases outside the gene matches. CDR3 size: 15 residues. The CDR3 DNA sequence: TGTGCCAGCAGGAAGATAGCGGGAGGTAACAATGAGCAGTTCTTC. Translating gives CASRKIAGGNNEQFF.